This entry concerns a single T cell receptor beta chain. Germline V lookup: CDR1 MNHEY, CDR2 SVGAGI. The ends were cut back, 6 bases at V and 3 bases at J, with 8 bases in the middle. The CDR3 length is 12 residues. The PCR ran on 60 Vbeta and 13 Jbeta primers. Sequenced by immunoSEQ multiplex PCR; TCRdb stores in-frame clones only, minus some. The sample lists tens of thousands of clones; about half were seen once. This entry belongs to a study of cytomegalovirus exposure and HLA in healthy donors. The sample comprised PBMCs. The receptor's source is a woman in her 40s in good health and CMV-seropositive. The rearrangement uses TRBV6-5 and TRBJ1-1; D remains unclear. Written as DNA, the CDR3 is TGTGCCAGCAGCGTCGGGGACACTGAAGCTTTCTTT. It is translated as CASSVGDTEAFF.